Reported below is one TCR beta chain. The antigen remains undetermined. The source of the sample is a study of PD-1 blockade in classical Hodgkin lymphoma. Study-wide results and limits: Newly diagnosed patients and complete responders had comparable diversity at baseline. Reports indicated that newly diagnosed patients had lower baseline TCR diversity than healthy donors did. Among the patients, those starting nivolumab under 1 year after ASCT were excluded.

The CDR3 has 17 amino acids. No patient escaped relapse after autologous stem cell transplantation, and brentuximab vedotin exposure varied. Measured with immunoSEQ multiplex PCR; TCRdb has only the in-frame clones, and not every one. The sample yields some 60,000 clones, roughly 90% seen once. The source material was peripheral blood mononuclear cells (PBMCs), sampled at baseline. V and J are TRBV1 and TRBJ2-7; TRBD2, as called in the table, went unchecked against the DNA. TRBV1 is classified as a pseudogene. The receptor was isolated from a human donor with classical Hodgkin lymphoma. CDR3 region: CTSSQVKGGAATYEQYF. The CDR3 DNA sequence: TGCACCAGCAGCCAAGTCAAGGGGGGGGCCGCAACCTACGAGCAGTACTTC.